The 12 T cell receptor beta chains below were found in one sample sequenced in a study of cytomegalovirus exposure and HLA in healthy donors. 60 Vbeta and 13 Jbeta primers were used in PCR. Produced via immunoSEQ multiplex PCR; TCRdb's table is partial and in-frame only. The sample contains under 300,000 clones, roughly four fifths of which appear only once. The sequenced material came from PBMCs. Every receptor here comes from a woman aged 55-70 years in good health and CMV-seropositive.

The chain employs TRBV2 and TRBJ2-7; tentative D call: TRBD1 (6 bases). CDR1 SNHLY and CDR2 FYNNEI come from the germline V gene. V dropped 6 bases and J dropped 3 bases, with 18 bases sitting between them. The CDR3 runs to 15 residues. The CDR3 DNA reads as TGTGCCAGCAGAGGGGGTCCACTCTGGGGCTACGAGCAGTACTTC. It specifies CASRGGPLWGYEQYF. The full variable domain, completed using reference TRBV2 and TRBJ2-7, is EPEVTQTPSHQVTQMGQEVILRCVPISNHLYFYWYRQILGQKVEFLVSFYNNEISEKSEIFDDQFSVERPDGSNFTLKIRSTKLEDSAMYFCASRGGPLWGYEQYFGPGTRLTVT.

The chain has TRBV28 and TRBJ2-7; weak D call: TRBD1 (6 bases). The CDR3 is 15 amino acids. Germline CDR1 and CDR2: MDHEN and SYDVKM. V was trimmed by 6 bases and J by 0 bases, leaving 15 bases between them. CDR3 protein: CASSARAGASYEQYF. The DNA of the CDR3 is TGTGCCAGCAGCGCTCGGGCAGGGGCCTCCTACGAGCAGTACTTC. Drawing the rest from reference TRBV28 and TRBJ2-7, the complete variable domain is DVKVTQSSRYLVKRTGEKVFLECVQDMDHENMFWYRQDPGLGLRLIYFSYDVKMKEKGDIPEGYSVSREKKERFSLILESASTNQTSMYLCASSARAGASYEQYFGPGTRLTVT.

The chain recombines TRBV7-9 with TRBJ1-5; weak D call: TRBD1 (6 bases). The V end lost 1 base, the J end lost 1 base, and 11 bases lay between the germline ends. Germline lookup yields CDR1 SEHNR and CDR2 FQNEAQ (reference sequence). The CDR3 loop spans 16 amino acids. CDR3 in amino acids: CASSLVGTLSNQPQHF. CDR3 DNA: TGTGCCAGCAGCTTAGTCGGGACACTCAGCAATCAGCCCCAGCATTTT.

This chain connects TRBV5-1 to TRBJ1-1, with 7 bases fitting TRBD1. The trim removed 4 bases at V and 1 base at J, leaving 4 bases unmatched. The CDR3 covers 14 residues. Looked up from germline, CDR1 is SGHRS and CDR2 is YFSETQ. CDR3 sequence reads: CASSAGGPNTEAFF. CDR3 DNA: TGCGCCAGCAGCGCAGGGGGGCCGAACACTGAAGCTTTCTTT.

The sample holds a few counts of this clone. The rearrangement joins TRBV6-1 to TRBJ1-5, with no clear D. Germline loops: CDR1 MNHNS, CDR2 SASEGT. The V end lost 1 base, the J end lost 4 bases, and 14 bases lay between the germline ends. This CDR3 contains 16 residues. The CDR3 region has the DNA TGTGCCAGCAGTGAAGTACCTGTCCGGGGAAATCAGCCCCAGCATTTT. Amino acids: CASSEVPVRGNQPQHF.

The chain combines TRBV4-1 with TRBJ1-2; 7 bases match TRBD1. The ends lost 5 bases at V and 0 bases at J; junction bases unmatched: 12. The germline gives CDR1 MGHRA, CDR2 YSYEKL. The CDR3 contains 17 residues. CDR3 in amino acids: CASSAPGQLLANYGYTF. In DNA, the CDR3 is TGCGCCAGCAGCGCTCCGGGACAGCTTTTAGCTAACTATGGCTACACCTTC.

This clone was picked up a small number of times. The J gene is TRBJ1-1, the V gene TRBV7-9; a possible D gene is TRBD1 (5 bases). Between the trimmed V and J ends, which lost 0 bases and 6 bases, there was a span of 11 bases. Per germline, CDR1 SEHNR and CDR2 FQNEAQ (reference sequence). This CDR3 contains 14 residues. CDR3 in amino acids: CASSLAGGAAEAFF. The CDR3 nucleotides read TGTGCCAGCAGCTTAGCGGGAGGGGCGGCTGAAGCTTTCTTT. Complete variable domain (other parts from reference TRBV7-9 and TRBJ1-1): DTGVSQNPRHKITKRGQNVTFRCDPISEHNRLYWYRQTLGQGPEFLTYFQNEAQLEKSRLLSDRFSAERPKGSFSTLEIQRTEQGDSAMYLCASSLAGGAAEAFFGQGTRLTVV.

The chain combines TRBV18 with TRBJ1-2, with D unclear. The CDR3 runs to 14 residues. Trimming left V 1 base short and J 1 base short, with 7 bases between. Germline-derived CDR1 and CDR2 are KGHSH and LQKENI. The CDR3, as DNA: TGTGCCAGCTCACCACGGCAGATTAACTATGGCTACACCTTC. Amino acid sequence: CASSPRQINYGYTF.

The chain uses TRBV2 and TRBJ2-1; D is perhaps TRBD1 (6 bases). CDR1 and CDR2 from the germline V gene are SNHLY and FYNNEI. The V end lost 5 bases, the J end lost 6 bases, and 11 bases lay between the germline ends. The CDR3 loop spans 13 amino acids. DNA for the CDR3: TGTGCCAGCAGTTCGGACAGACTCAATGAGCAGTTCTTC. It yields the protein CASSSDRLNEQFF. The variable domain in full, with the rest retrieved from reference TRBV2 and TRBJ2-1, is EPEVTQTPSHQVTQMGQEVILRCVPISNHLYFYWYRQILGQKVEFLVSFYNNEISEKSEIFDDQFSVERPDGSNFTLKIRSTKLEDSAMYFCASSSDRLNEQFFGPGTRLTVL.

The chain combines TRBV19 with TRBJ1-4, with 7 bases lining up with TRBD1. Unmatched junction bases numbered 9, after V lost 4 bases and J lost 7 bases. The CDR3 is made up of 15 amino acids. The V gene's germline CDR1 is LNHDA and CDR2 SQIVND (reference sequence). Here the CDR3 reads CASSTNRGGTEKLFF. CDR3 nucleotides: TGTGCCAGTAGTACCAACAGGGGTGGAACTGAAAAACTGTTTTTT.

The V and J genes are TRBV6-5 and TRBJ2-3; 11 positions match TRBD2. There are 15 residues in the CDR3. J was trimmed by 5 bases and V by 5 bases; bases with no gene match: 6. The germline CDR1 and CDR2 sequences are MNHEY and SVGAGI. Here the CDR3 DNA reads TGTGCCAGCAGTCAACTAGCGGGAGTAGGAGATACGCAGTATTTT. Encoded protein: CASSQLAGVGDTQYF.

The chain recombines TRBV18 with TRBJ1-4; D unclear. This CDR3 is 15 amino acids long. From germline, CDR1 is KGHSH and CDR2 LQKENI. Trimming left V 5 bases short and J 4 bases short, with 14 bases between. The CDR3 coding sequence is TGTGCCAGCTCATCAAGCCTTTACCTTAATGAAAAACTGTTTTTT. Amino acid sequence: CASSSSLYLNEKLFF. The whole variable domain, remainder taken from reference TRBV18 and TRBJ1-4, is NAGVMQNPRHLVRRRGQEARLRCSPMKGHSHVYWYRQLPEEGLKFMVYLQKENIIDESGMPKERFSAEFPKEGPSILRIQQVVRGDSAAYFCASSSSLYLNEKLFFGSGTQLSVL.